At least ten counts were recorded for the clone carrying this TCR beta chain. The antigen is undetermined. Authors of the study amplified TCR beta CDR3 regions from RNA transcripts. TCR CDR3 regions were first amplified by RT-PCR with HTBI primers. TCRdb passed the multiplex PCR reads through MiXCR, listing each CDR3 protein once. The sample lists 200,000 to 300,000 distinct CDR3 sequences; over 20% were seen once. Each ophthalmopathy patient scored at least 3 on the Clinical Activity Score and at least 4 on NOSPECS grade, with duration under 3 months. Exclusions: uncontrolled infection, other autoimmune disease, pregnancy, lactation. The data were obtained in a study of T cells in Graves' hyperthyroidism and ophthalmopathy. The wider study: Peripheral blood collection took place at initial diagnosis, before any treatment. General study findings and limits: The model identified upcoming ophthalmopathy a median approximately seven months ahead of onset.

CDR3 size: 15 residues. The V and J ends lost 6 bases and 3 bases, in that order; junction bases with no gene match: 9. Germline V gene data show CDR1 as MGHRA and CDR2 as YSYEKL. The sequencing input was blood. The chain uses TRBV4-1 and TRBJ2-7, with 9 bases identical to TRBD1. The TCR originated in a woman aged 40 to 50 with Graves' ophthalmopathy. The CDR3 here is CASRRNGQGNYEQYF. Written as DNA, the CDR3 is TGCGCCAGCAGACGAAACGGACAGGGGAACTACGAGCAGTACTTC.